The 19 T cell receptor beta chains given below trace back to one sample, sequenced in a study of shared clonotypes between healthy human individuals. Generated by immunoSEQ multiplex PCR, the TCRdb table keeps only in-frame clones and is missing some. This table holds about half a million clones, 70% to 80% found once. Sequenced input: PBMCs. All receptors derive from a woman in her 40s in good health. Some clones in this sample may be carry-over from other donors' samples.

In regard to this clone: A far larger clone is a single base away, which makes a read error likely. The gene calls are TRBV7-2 and TRBJ1-5; D not certain. Germline CDR1 is SGHTA and CDR2 is FQGNSA. The CDR3 is made up of 13 amino acids. Here the CDR3 reads CVSSLGPNQPQHF. In DNA form, the CDR3 reads TGTGTCAGCAGCTTAGGGCCTAATCAGCCCCAGCATTTT. The entire variable domain, with the rest obtained from reference TRBV7-2 and TRBJ1-5, is as follows: GAGVSQSPSNKVTEKGKDVELRCDPISGHTALYWYRQSLGQGLEFLIYFQGNSAPDKSGLPSDRFSAERTGGSVSTLTIQRTQQEDSAVYLCVSSLGPNQPQHFGDGTRLSIL.

The rearrangement links TRBV10-3 to TRBJ2-1; D uncertain. V was cut by 0 bases and J by 7 bases, with 7 bases left in between. Germline values: CDR1 ENHRY, CDR2 SYGVKD. CDR3 length equals 13 residues. CDR3 DNA: TGTGCCATCAGTGAGTCAGGCGGAAATGAGCAGTTCTTC. Protein: CAISESGGNEQFF.

This CDR3 reads CASSGQRERTGELFF. Written as DNA, the CDR3 is TGTGCCAGCAGCGGGCAGCGGGAGCGTACCGGGGAGCTGTTTTTT. The chain couples TRBV9 to TRBJ2-2, with 8 bases that match TRBD2. The V gene's germline CDR1 is SGDLS and CDR2 YYNGEE. This CDR3 spans 15 amino acids. Germline trimming cut 3 bases from V and 5 bases from J; bases unmatched to any gene: 6.

Of note for this clone: Relative to the germline gene, one junction end is altered; a read error may explain this. J is TRBJ1-4 and V is TRBV27; D ambiguous. The germline gives CDR1 MNHEY, CDR2 SMNVEV (reference sequence). CDR3 length: 13 residues. The CDR3 reads CASSLYGPEKLLF. Written as DNA, the CDR3 is TGTGCCAGCAGTTTATATGGGCCGGAGAAACTGCTTTTT.

This clone was detected only a few times. Other DNA sequences within the sample encode an identical CDR3. The genes are TRBV19 and TRBJ2-7, with a tentative D call TRBD1 (6 bases). Trimming pared 3 bases from V and 3 bases from J, leaving 12 bases between. Germline-derived CDR1 and CDR2 are LNHDA and SQIVND (reference sequence). This CDR3 is built from 14 residues. CDR3 coding DNA: TGTGCCAGTAGTATGGGCCAGGGGTTCTACGAGCAGTACTTC. Its protein product is CASSMGQGFYEQYF.

The chain carries TRBV2 and TRBJ1-1; tentatively, D is TRBD1 (5 bases). This CDR3 contains 14 residues. V was cut by 0 bases and J by 5 bases, with 10 bases left in between. The germline V gene encodes CDR1 SNHLY and CDR2 FYNNEI. The CDR3, as DNA: TGTGCCAGCAGTGAAGCGCTAGGGGTGACTGAAGCTTTCTTT. Residues: CASSEALGVTEAFF.

Worth noting for this clone: This probably arose from a read error, given a far larger clone one base away. The chain has TRBV29-1 and TRBJ1-2; 7 nucleotides match TRBD1. V lost 0 bases, J lost 12 bases, and 16 bases stayed unmatched. The CDR3 extends over 15 amino acids. Per the germline V gene, CDR1 is SQVTM and CDR2 is ANQGSEA. The DNA of the CDR3 is TGCAGCGTTGAAGAGTGGCAAGGGGTTGTAGGGGGCCACACCTTC. Protein sequence: CSVEEWQGVVGGHTF.

This clone occurred a few times. The genes are TRBV4-3 and TRBJ1-4; 8 bases line up with TRBD1. Trimming cost V 4 bases and J 0 bases; bases outside gene matches: 10. Germline CDR1 reads LGHNA; CDR2 reads YSLEER. The CDR3 is made up of 18 amino acids. CDR3 bases: TGCGCCAGCAGCCCCGAACAGGGGGAGAGGGCAACTAATGAAAAACTGTTTTTT. Translating gives CASSPEQGERATNEKLFF.

This clone was counted only a few times. Other DNA sequences from this sample encode an identical CDR3 as well. The V call is TRBV5-1, the J call TRBJ2-3; TRBD2 aligns across 10 bases. CDR3 size: 16 residues. CDR1 SGHRS and CDR2 YFSETQ come from the germline V gene. V shed 0 bases, J shed 1 base, and the junction held 2 bases outside the gene matches. CDR3 protein: CASSLVLAGGTDTQYF. The DNA for the CDR3 is TGCGCCAGCAGCTTGGTTCTAGCGGGAGGCACAGATACGCAGTATTTT.

V and J are TRBV30 and TRBJ2-5; D gene unclear. Gene TRBJ2-7 matches the end of the DNA better, so the J call may be wrong. Germline lookup yields CDR1 GTSNPN and CDR2 SVGIG (reference sequence). The CDR3 runs to 14 residues. The CDR3 coding sequence is TGTGCCTGGAGTGTGGGCCGGGCCATACACGAGCAGTACTTC. Translation: CAWSVGRAIHEQYF.

V usage is TRBV5-4 and J usage is TRBJ1-2; D perhaps matches TRBD1 (6 bases). Germline CDR1 is SGHNT and CDR2 is YYREEE (reference sequence). The ends were cut back, 2 bases at V and 4 bases at J, with 9 bases in the middle. The CDR3 runs 13 residues. CDR3 in DNA: TGTGCCAGCAGCTTCCAGGGGAGCTATGGCTACACCTTC. Its translation: CASSFQGSYGYTF. The variable domain in full, with the rest retrieved from reference TRBV5-4 and TRBJ1-2, is ETGVTQSPTHLIKTRGQQVTLRCSSQSGHNTVSWYQQALGQGPQFIFQYYREEENGRGNFPPRFSGLQFPNYSSELNVNALELDDSALYLCASSFQGSYGYTFGSGTRLTVV.

Worth noting for this clone: In the same sample, other DNA sequences code for this CDR3. The chain is built from TRBV30 and TRBJ2-3; the D is unclear. The CDR3 is made up of 12 amino acids. The germline V gene has CDR1 GTSNPN and CDR2 SVGIG (reference sequence). The ends were cut back, 0 bases at V and 6 bases at J, with 7 bases in the middle. The CDR3 DNA follows: TGTGCCTGGAGTGTACTGGGGGATACGCAGTATTTT. This codes for CAWSVLGDTQYF.

As regards this clone: A much larger clonotype is one base distant, so this may be a read error. V is TRBV9 and J is TRBJ1-4, with 9 bases lining up with TRBD1. The germline CDR1 and CDR2 sequences are SGDLS and YYNGEE. CDR3 size: 14 residues. V was clipped by 3 bases and J by 6 bases; unmatched bases: 3. CDR3 in DNA: TGTGCCAGCAGCGCCGGGACAGGGTATGAAAAACTGTTTTTT. Translation gives CASSAGTGYEKLFF.

The chain is built from TRBV18 and TRBJ2-2; TRBD2 agrees at 8 bases. CDR1 and CDR2 from the germline V gene are KGHSH and LQKENI. The CDR3 loop spans 16 amino acids. With 2 bases clipped from V and 5 bases from J, the junction kept 7 bases outside the gene matches. The CDR3 sequence: CASSPGGAGETGELFF. The CDR3 DNA reads TGTGCCAGCTCACCAGGAGGAGCGGGAGAGACCGGGGAGCTGTTTTTT. The full variable domain, in which reference TRBV18 and TRBJ2-2 provide the parts outside the CDR3, is NAGVMQNPRHLVRRRGQEARLRCSPMKGHSHVYWYRQLPEEGLKFMVYLQKENIIDESGMPKERFSAEFPKEGPSILRIQQVVRGDSAAYFCASSPGGAGETGELFFGEGSRLTVL.

The V and J genes are TRBV7-9 and TRBJ2-7; 8 positions agree with TRBD1. Germline-derived CDR1 and CDR2 are SEHNR and FQNEAQ (reference sequence). Unmatched junction bases numbered 6, after V lost 5 bases and J lost 9 bases. The CDR3 consists of 12 residues. CDR3 nucleotides: TGTGCCAGCAGCACCCAAGACAGGGGGCAGTACTTC. It encodes CASSTQDRGQYF.

This chain uses TRBV2 with TRBJ1-1; maybe TRBD1 (5 bases). The CDR3 consists of 16 residues. V was shortened by 7 bases and J by 4 bases, with 22 bases between the two germline ends. Per germline, CDR1 SNHLY and CDR2 FYNNEI. DNA for the CDR3: TGTGCCAGCATTGAGGGACCATTGGCGATGGGCACTGAAGCTTTCTTT. Protein sequence: CASIEGPLAMGTEAFF.

To note about this clone: At one end the junction does not follow the germline gene, possibly because of a read error. The chain uses TRBV14 and TRBJ2-2; D unclear. This CDR3 is 15 amino acids long. CDR1 is SGHDN, CDR2 FVKESK, per germline. The CDR3 region is CVSSQDQPLGGELFF. Written as DNA, the CDR3 is TGTGTCAGCAGCCAAGACCAGCCTTTGGGCGGGGAGCTGTTTTTT.

The V gene is TRBV6-5, the J gene TRBJ2-1, with 9 bases identical to TRBD1. The CDR3 spans 15 residues. Germline-derived CDR1 and CDR2 are MNHEY and SVGAGI. V was pared by 6 bases and J by 5 bases, with 8 bases of the junction left unmatched. CDR3 sequence reads: CASRWTGDPHNEQFF. The DNA of the CDR3 is TGTGCCAGCAGATGGACAGGGGATCCCCACAATGAGCAGTTCTTC.

The J gene is TRBJ2-2, the V gene TRBV7-3; TRBD2 matches 10 bases. The CDR3 spans 16 residues. Trimming at V came to 5 bases and at J to 4 bases, leaving 7 bases not matched to a gene. Germline V gives CDR1 SGHTA, CDR2 FQGTGA. The CDR3 protein is CASSQVAGGTTGELFF. The CDR3 DNA reads as TGTGCCAGCAGCCAAGTAGCGGGAGGTACCACCGGGGAGCTGTTTTTT.